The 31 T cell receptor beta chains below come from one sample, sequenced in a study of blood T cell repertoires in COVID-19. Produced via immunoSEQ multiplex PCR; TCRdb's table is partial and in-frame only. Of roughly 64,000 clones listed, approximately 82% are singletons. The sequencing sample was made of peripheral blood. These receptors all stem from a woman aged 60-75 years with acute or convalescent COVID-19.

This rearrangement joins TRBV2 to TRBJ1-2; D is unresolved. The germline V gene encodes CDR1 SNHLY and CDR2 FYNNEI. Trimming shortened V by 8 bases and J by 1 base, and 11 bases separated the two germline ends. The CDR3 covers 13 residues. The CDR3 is CASGETDNYGYTF. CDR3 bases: TGTGCCAGCGGGGAGACGGATAACTATGGCTACACCTTC.

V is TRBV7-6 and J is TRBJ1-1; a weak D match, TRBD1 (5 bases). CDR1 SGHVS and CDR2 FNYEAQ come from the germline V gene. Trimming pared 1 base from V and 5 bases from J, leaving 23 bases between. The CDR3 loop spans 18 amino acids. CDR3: CASSLEVRGMGRSTEAFF. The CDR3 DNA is TGTGCCAGCAGCTTAGAAGTAAGGGGTATGGGGCGTAGTACTGAAGCTTTCTTT.

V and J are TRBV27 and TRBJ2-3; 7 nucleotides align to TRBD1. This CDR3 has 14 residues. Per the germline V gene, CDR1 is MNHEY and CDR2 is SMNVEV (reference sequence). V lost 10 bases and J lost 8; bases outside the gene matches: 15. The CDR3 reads CATRDRVPESTQYF. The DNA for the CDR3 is TGTGCCACCCGAGACAGGGTCCCGGAAAGTACGCAGTATTTT.

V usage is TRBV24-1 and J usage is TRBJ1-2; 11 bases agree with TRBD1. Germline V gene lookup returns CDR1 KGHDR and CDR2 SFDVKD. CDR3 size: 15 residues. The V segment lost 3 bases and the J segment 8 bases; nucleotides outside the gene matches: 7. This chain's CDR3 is CATSDRGTGGKGYTF. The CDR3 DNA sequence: TGTGCCACCAGTGATAGAGGGACAGGGGGTAAGGGCTACACCTTC.

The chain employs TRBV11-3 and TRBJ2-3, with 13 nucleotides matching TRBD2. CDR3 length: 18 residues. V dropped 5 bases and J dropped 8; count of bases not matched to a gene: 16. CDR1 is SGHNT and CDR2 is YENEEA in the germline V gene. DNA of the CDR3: TGTGCCAGCAGCCTCAGTGGACTAGCGGGGGCCCCCGGCGGTACGCAGTATTTT. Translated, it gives CASSLSGLAGAPGGTQYF. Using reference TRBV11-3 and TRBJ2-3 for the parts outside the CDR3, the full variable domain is EAGVVQSPRYKIIEKKQPVAFWCNPISGHNTLYWYLQNLGQGPELLIRYENEEAVDDSQLPKDRFSAERLKGVDSTLKIQPAELGDSAVYLCASSLSGLAGAPGGTQYFGPGTRLTVL.

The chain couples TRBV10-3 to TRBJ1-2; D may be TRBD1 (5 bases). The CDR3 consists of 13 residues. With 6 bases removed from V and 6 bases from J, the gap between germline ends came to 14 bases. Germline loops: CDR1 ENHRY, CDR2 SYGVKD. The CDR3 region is CAIRSLDRDGYTF. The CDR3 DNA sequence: TGTGCCATCAGGAGCCTCGACAGAGATGGCTACACCTTC.

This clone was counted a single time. The CDR3 DNA is TGCGCCAGCAGACCACAGGGGGCCACAGATACGCAGTATTTT. Translating gives CASRPQGATDTQYF. This sequence joins TRBV5-1 and TRBJ2-3, with 9 bases that match TRBD1. V was clipped by 5 bases and J by 2 bases; unmatched bases: 3. CDR1 is SGHRS, CDR2 YFSETQ, per germline. The CDR3 is made up of 14 amino acids.

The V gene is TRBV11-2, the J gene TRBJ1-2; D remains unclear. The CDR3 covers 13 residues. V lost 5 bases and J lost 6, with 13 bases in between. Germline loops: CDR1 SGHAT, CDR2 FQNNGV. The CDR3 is CASSPRETDGYTF. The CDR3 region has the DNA TGTGCCAGCAGCCCTAGGGAGACGGATGGCTACACCTTC. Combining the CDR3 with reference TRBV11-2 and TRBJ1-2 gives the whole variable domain EAGVAQSPRYKIIEKRQSVAFWCNPISGHATLYWYQQILGQGPKLLIQFQNNGVVDDSQLPKDRFSAERLKGVDSTLKIQPAKLEDSAVYLCASSPRETDGYTFGSGTRLTVV.

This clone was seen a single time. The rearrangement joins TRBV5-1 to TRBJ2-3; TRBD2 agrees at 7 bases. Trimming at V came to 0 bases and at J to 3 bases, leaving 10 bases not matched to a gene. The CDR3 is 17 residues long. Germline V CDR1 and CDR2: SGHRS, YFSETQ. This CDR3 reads CASSLEASGSGTDTQYF. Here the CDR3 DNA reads TGCGCCAGCAGCTTGGAGGCTAGCGGTTCTGGGACAGATACGCAGTATTTT.

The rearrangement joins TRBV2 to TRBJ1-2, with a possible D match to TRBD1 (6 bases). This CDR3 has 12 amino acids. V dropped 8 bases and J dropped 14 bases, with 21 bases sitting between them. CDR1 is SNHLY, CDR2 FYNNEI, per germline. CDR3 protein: CASRQLQGIRTF. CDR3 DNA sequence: TGTGCCAGCCGACAATTACAGGGTATCAGGACCTTC.

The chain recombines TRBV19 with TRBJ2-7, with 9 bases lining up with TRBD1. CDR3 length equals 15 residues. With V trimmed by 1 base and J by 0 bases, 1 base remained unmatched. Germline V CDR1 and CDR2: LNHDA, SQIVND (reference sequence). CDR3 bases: TGTGCCAGTAGTATAGGACAGGGGGGCTCCTACGAGCAGTACTTC. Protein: CASSIGQGGSYEQYF.

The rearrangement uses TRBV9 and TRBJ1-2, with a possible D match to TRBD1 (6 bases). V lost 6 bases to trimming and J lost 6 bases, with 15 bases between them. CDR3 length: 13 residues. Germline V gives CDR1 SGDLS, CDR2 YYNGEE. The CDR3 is CASTPGQRDGYTF. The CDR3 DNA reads TGTGCCAGCACCCCAGGACAGAGGGATGGCTACACCTTC.

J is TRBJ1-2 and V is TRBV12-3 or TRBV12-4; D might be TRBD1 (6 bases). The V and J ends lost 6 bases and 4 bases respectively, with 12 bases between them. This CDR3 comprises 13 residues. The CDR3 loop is CASSLTGSYGYTF. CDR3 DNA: TGTGCCAGCAGCCTCACAGGGTCCTATGGCTACACCTTC.

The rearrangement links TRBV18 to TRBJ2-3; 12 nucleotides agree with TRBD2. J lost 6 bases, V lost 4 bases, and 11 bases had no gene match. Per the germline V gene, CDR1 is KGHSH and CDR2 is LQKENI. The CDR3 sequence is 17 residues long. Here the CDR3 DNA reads TGTGCCAGCTCACACGAAATTACTAGCGGGGGGAAGGATACGCAGTATTTT. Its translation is CASSHEITSGGKDTQYF.

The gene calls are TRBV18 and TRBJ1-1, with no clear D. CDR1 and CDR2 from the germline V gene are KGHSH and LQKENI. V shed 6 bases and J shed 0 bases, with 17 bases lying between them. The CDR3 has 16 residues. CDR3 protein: CASSHNQRQVNTEAFF. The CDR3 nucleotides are TGTGCCAGCTCCCACAACCAGCGGCAGGTGAACACTGAAGCTTTCTTT.

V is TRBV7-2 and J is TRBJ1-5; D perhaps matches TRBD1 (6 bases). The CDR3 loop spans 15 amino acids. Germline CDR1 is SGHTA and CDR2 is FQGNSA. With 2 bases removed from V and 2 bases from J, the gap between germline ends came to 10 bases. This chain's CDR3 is CASSLIPGGNQPQHF. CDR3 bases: TGTGCCAGCAGCTTAATCCCAGGGGGCAATCAGCCCCAGCATTTT.

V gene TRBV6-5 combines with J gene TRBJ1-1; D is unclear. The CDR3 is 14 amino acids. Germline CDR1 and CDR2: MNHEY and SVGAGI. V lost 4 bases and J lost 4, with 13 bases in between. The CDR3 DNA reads TGTGCCAGCAGTTCCTCGATACTCGGCACTGAAGCTTTCTTT. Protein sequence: CASSSSILGTEAFF.

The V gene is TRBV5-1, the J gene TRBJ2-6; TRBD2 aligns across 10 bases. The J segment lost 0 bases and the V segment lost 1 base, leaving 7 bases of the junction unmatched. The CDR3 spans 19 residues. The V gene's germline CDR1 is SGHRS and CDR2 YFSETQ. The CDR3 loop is CASSLNLAGGSSGANVLTF. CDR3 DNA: TGCGCCAGCAGCTTGAACTTAGCGGGGGGTAGCTCTGGGGCCAACGTCCTGACTTTC.

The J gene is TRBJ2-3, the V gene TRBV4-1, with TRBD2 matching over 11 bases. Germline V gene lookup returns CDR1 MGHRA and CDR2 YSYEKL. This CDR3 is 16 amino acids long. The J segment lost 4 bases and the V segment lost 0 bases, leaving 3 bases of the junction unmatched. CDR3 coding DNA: TGCGCCAGCAGCCAAGATCCACTAGCGGGGGCAGATACGCAGTATTTT. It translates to CASSQDPLAGADTQYF.

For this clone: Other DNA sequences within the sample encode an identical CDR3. The chain's CDR3 is CASSPGNRLNEKLFF. The CDR3 DNA follows: TGTGCCAGTAGTCCGGGAAATAGGCTTAATGAAAAACTGTTTTTT. The rearrangement joins TRBV19 to TRBJ1-4; D unresolved. CDR3 size: 15 residues. Germline CDR1 LNHDA, CDR2 SQIVND (reference sequence). V lost 5 bases to trimming and J lost 4 bases, with 14 bases between them. Using reference TRBV19 and TRBJ1-4 for the parts outside the CDR3, the full variable domain is DGGITQSPKYLFRKEGQNVTLSCEQNLNHDAMYWYRQDPGQGLRLIYYSQIVNDFQKGDIAEGYSVSREKKESFPLTVTSAQKNPTAFYLCASSPGNRLNEKLFFGSGTQLSVL.

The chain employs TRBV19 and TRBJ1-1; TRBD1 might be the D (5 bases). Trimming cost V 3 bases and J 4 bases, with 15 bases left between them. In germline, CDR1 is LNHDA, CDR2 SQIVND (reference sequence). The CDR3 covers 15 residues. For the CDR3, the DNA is TGTGCCAGTAGTATGGCAGGGTCGTCTGCCACTGAAGCTTTCTTT. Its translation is CASSMAGSSATEAFF.

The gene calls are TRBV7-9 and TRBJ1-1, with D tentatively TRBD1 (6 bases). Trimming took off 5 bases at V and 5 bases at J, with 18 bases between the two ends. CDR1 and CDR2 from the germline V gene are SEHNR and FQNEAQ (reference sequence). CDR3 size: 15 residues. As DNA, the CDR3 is TGTGCCAGCAGCCTTACTGCAGGGGTTGGGACTGAAGCTTTCTTT. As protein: CASSLTAGVGTEAFF.

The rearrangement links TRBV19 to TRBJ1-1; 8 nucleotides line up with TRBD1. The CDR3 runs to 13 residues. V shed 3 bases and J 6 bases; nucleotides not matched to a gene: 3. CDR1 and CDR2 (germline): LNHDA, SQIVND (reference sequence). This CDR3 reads CASSIEQGAEAFF. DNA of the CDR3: TGTGCCAGTAGTATTGAACAGGGGGCTGAAGCTTTCTTT.

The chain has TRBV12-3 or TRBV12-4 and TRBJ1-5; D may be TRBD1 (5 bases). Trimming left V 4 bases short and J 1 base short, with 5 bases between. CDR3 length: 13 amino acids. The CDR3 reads CASSWGSNQPQHF. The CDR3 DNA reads TGTGCCAGCAGTTGGGGCAGCAATCAGCCCCAGCATTTT.

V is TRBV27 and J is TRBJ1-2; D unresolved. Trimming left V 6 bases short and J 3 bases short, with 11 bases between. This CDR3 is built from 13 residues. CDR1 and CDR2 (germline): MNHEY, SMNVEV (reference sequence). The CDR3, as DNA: TGTGCCAGCAGCCGGGGTCGGGACTATGGCTACACCTTC. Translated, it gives CASSRGRDYGYTF.

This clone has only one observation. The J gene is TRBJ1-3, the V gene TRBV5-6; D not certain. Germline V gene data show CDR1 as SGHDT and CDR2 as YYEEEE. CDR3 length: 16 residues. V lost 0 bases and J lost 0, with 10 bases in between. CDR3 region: CASSLVSASSGNTIYF. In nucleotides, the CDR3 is TGTGCCAGCAGCTTGGTCTCCGCTAGCTCTGGAAACACCATATATTTT. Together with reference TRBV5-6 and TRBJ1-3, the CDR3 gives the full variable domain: DAGVTQSPTHLIKTRGQQVTLRCSPKSGHDTVSWYQQALGQGPQFIFQYYEEEERQRGNFPDRFSGHQFPNYSSELNVNALLLGDSALYLCASSLVSASSGNTIYFGEGSWLTVV.

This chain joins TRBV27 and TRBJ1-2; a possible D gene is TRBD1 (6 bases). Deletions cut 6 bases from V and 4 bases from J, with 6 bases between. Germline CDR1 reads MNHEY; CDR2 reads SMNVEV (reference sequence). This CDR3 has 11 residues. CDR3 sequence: CASRQGYGYTF. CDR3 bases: TGTGCCAGCAGACAGGGCTATGGCTACACCTTC.

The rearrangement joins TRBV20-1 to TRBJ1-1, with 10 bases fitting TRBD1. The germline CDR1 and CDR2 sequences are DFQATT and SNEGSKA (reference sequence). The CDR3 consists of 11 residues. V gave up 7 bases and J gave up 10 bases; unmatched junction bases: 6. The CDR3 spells CSVDRGQAAFF. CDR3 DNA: TGCAGTGTTGACAGGGGGCAAGCAGCTTTCTTT.

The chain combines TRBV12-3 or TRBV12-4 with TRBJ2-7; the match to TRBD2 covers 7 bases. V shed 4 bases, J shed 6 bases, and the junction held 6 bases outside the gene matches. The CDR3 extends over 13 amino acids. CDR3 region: CASSSGSGGEQYF. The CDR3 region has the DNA TGTGCCAGCAGTTCAGGATCGGGGGGCGAGCAGTACTTC.

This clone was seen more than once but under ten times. The CDR3, as DNA: TGTGCCAGCAGCGGGGAAGGGGGTTACTCCTACGAGCAGTACTTC. This sequence encodes CASSGEGGYSYEQYF. This chain uses TRBV7-2 with TRBJ2-7, with D tentatively TRBD1 (6 bases). Germline assignment: CDR1 SGHTA and CDR2 FQGNSA. V dropped 5 bases and J dropped 0 bases, with 14 bases sitting between them. The CDR3 totals 15 residues.

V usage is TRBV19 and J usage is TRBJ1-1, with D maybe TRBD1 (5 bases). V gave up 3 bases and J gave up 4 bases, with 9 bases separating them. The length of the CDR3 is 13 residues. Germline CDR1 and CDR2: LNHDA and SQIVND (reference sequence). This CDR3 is CASSITGGTEAFF. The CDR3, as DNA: TGTGCCAGTAGTATTACAGGTGGCACTGAAGCTTTCTTT.